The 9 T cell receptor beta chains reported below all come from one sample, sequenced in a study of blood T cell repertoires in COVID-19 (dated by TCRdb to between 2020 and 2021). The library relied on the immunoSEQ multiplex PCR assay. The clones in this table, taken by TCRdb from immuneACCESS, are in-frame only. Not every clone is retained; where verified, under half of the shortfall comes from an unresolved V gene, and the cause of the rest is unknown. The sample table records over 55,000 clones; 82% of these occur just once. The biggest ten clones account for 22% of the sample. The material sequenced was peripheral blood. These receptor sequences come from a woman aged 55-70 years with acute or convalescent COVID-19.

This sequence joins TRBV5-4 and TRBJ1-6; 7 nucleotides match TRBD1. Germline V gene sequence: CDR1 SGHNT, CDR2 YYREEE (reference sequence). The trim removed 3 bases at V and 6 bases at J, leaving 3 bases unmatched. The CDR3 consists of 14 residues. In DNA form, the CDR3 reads TGTGCCAGCAGCTCTGACAGGGTTAATTCACCCCTCCACTTT. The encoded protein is CASSSDRVNSPLHF.

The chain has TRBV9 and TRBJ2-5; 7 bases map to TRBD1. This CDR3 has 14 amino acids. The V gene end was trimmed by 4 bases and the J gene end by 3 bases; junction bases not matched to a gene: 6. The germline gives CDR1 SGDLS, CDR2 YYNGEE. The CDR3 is CASSYRQGEETQYF. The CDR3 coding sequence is TGTGCCAGCAGCTATAGACAGGGCGAAGAGACCCAGTACTTC.

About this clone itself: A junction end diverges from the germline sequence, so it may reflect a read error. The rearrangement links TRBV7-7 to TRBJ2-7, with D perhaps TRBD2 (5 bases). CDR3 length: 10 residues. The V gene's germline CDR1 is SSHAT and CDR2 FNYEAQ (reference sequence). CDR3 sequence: CASSARGQYF. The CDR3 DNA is TGTGCTAGCAGCGCCCGGGGGCAGTACTTC.

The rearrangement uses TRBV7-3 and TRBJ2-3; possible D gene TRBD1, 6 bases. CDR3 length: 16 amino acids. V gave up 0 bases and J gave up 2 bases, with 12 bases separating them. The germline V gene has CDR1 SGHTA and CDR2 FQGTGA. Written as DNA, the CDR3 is TGTGCCAGCAGCTTAACGGGTCAGGGGTTCACAGATACGCAGTATTTT. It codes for CASSLTGQGFTDTQYF. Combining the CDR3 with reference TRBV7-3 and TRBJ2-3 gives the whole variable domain GAGVSQTPSNKVTEKGKYVELRCDPISGHTALYWYRQSLGQGPEFLIYFQGTGAADDSGLPNDRFFAVRPEGSVSTLKIQRTERGDSAVYLCASSLTGQGFTDTQYFGPGTRLTVL.

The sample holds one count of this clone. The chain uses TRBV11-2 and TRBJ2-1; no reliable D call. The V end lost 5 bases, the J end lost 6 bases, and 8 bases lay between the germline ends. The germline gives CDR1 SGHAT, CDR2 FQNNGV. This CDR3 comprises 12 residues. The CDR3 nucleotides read TGTGCCAGCAGCCCCGTCGGCAATGAGCAGTTCTTC. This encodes CASSPVGNEQFF.

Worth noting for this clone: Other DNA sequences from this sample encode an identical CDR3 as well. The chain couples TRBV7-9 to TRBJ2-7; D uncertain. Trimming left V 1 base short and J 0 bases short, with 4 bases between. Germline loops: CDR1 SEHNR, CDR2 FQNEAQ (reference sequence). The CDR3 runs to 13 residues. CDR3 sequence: CASSLGLSYEQYF. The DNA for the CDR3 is TGTGCCAGCAGCTTAGGACTCTCCTACGAGCAGTACTTC.

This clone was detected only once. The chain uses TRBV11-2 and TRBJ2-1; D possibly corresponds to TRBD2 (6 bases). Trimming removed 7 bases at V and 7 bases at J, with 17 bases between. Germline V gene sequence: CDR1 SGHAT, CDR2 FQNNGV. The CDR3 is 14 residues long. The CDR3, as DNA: TGTGCCAGCATTTCTCGGGGGAATGGGAATGAGCAGTTCTTC. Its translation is CASISRGNGNEQFF.

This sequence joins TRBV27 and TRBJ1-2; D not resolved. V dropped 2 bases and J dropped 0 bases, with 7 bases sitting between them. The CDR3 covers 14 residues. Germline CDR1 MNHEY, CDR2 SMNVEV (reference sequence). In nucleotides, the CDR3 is TGTGCCAGCAGTTTAGTGAGAGCTAACTATGGCTACACCTTC. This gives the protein CASSLVRANYGYTF.

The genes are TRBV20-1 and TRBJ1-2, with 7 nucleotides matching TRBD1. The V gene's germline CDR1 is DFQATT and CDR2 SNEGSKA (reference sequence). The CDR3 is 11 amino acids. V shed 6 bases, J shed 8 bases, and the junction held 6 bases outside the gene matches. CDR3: CSARQGWGYTF. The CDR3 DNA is TGCAGTGCCAGACAGGGTTGGGGCTACACCTTC.